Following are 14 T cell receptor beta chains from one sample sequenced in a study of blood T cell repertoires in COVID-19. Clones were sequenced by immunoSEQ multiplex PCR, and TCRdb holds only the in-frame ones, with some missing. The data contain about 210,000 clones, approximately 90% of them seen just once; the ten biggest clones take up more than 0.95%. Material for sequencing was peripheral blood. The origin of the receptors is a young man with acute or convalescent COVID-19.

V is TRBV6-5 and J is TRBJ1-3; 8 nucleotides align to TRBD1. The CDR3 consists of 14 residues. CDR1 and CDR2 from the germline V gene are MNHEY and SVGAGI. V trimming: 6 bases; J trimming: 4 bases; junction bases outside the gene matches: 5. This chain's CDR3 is CASRPGGTGNTIYF. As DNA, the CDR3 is TGTGCCAGCAGACCAGGGGGCACCGGAAACACCATATATTTT.

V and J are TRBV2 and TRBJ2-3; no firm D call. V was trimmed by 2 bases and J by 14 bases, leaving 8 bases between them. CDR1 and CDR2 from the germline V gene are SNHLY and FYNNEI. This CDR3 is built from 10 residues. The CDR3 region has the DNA TGTGCCAGCAGTGAATCCCTAGTGTATTTT. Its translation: CASSESLVYF.

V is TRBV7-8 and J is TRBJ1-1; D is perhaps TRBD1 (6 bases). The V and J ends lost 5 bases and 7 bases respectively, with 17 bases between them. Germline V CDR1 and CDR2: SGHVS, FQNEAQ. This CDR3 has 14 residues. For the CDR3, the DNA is TGTGCCAGCAGCATCTCAGGGGCGAACTATGAAGCTTTCTTT. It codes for CASSISGANYEAFF.

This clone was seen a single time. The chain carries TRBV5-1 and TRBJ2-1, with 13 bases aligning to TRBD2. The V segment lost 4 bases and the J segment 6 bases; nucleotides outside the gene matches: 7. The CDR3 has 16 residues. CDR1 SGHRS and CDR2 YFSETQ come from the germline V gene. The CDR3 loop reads CASSPLAGGLSNEQFF. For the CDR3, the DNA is TGCGCCAGCAGCCCACTAGCGGGGGGGCTTAGCAATGAGCAGTTCTTC.

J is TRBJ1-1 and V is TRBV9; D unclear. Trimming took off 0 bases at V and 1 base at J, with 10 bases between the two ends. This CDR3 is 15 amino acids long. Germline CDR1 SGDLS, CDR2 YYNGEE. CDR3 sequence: CASSVDHKRNTEAFF. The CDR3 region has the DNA TGTGCCAGCAGCGTAGACCACAAGCGGAACACTGAAGCTTTCTTT.

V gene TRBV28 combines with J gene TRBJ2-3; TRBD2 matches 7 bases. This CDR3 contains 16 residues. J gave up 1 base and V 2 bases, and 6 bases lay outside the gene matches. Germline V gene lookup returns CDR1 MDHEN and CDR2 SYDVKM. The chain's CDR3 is CASSLGAGEGTDTQYF. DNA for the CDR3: TGTGCCAGCAGTTTAGGTGCGGGAGAGGGCACAGATACGCAGTATTTT.

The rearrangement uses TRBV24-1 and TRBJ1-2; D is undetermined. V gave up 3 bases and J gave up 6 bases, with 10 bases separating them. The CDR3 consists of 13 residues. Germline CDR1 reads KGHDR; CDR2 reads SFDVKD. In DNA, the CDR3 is TGTGCCACCAGTGATAGAAGGCGGGATGGCTACACCTTC. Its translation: CATSDRRRDGYTF.

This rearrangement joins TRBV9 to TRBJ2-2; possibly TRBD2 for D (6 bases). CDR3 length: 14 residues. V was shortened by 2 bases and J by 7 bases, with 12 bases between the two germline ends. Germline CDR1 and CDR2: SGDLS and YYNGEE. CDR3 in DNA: TGTGCCAGCAGCGTGTTAGCGGAGTACGGGGAGCTGTTTTTT. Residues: CASSVLAEYGELFF.

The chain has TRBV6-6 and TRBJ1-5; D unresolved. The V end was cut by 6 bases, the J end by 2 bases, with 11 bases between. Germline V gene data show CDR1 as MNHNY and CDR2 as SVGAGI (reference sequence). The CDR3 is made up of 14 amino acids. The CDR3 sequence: CASSHDGGNQPQHF. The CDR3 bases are TGTGCCAGCAGCCACGACGGGGGCAATCAGCCCCAGCATTTT.

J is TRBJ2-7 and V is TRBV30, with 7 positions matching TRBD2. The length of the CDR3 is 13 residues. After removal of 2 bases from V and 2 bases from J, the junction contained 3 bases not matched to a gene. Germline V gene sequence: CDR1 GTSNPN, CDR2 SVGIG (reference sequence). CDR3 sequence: CAWSRGVTYEQYF. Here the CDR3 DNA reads TGTGCCTGGAGTCGGGGGGTAACCTACGAGCAGTACTTC.

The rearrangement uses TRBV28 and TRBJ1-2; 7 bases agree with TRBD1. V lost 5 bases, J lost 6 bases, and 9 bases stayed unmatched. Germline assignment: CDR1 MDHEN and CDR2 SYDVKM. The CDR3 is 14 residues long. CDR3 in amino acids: CASSPRRGLNGYTF. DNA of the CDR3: TGTGCCAGCAGTCCCCGGAGGGGGCTTAATGGCTACACCTTC.

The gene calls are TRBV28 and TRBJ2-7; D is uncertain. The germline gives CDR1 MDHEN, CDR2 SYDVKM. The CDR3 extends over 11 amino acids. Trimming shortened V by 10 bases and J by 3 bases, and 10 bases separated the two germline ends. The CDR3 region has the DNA TGTGCCACAGGCCAATACTACGAGCAGTACTTC. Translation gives CATGQYYEQYF.

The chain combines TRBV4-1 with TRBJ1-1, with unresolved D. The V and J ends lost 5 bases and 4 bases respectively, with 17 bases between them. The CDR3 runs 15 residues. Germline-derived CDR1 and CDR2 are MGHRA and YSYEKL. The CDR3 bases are TGCGCCAGCAGCGCCAACGGGTATTACGGCACTGAAGCTTTCTTT. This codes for CASSANGYYGTEAFF.

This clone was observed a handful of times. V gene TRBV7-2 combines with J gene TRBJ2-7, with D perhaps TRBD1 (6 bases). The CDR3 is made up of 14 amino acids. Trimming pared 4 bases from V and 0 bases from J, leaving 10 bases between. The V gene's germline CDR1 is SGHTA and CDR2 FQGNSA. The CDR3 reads CASSSNRASYEQYF. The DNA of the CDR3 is TGTGCCAGCAGCTCGAACAGGGCCTCCTACGAGCAGTACTTC.